This TCR beta chain was identified in a study of cytomegalovirus exposure and HLA in healthy donors. Researchers ran the PCR with 60 Vbeta and 13 Jbeta primers. Measured with immunoSEQ multiplex PCR; TCRdb has only the in-frame clones, and not every one. The table includes fewer than 150,000 clones, under 85% detected once. The count of this clone is one. The target antigen is unknown. Study-level results: While the bulk of TCR sequences proved rare, some public TCRs turned up in many donors.

Sequencing was performed on PBMCs. The sequence was collected from a human donor in good health.

This CDR3 is CASSPLGSGRAFGANVLTF. The CDR3 DNA sequence: TGTGCCAGCAGCCCCCTGGGTAGCGGGAGGGCCTTTGGGGCCAACGTCCTGACTTTC. The chain joins TRBV7-2 to TRBJ2-6; 11 bases are a match to TRBD2. The CDR3 is 19 amino acids. Germline V gives CDR1 SGHTA, CDR2 FQGNSA. Trimming removed 5 bases from V and 3 bases from J; junction bases left unmatched: 12.